This T cell receptor beta chain came from a study of blood T cell repertoires in COVID-19. Study-level information: Material from acute and convalescent COVID-19 was sourced from the United States, Italy and Spain. Sample material is recorded as cDNA or gDNA derived from T cells, B-cell-depleted T cells, or PBMCs.

V was cut by 0 bases and J by 6 bases, with 5 bases left in between. Germline V CDR1 and CDR2: SGHNT, YYREEE (reference sequence). CDR3 length: 12 residues. In the source study's methods: Researchers report that nucleated cell counts were estimated from reference gene primer amplification. Produced via immunoSEQ multiplex PCR; TCRdb's table is partial and in-frame only. The DNA was the basis for D and trimming; V, J and clone size are from that table. There are around 200,000 clones in the sample; more than 85% occur only once, and approximately 1% lies in the top ten. The TCR was taken from a young man with acute or convalescent COVID-19. The sample was peripheral blood. V and J are TRBV5-4 and TRBJ2-3, with a possible D match to TRBD2 (5 bases). The CDR3 region is CASSLERDTQYF. The CDR3 coding sequence is TGTGCCAGCAGCTTGGAGCGGGATACGCAGTATTTT.